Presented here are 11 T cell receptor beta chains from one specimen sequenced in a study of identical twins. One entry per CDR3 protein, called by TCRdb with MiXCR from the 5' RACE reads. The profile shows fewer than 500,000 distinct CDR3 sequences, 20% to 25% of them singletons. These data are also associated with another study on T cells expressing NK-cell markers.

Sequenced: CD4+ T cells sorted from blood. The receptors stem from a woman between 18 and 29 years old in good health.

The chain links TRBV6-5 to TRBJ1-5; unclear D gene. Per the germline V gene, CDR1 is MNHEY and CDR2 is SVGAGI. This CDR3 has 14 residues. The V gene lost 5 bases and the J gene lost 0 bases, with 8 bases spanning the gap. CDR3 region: CASSLHGSNQPQHF. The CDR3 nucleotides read TGTGCCAGCAGTCTACATGGTAGCAATCAGCCCCAGCATTTT.

The CDR3 reads CASSRQSSVDTGELFF. CDR3 bases: TGTGCCAGCTCACGACAGTCGTCGGTCGACACCGGGGAGCTGTTTTTT. The chain couples TRBV18 to TRBJ2-2, with D possibly TRBD1 on 5 matching bases. Trimming pared 4 bases from V and 3 bases from J, leaving 15 bases between. This CDR3 has 16 amino acids. Germline CDR1 reads KGHSH; CDR2 reads LQKENI.

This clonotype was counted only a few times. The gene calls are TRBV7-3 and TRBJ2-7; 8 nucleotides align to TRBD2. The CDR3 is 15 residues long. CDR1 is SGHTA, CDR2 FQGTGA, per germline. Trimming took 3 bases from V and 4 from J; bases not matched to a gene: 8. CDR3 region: CASSLGPGLGYEQYF. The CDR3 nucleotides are TGTGCCAGCAGCTTGGGACCGGGACTAGGATACGAGCAGTACTTC.

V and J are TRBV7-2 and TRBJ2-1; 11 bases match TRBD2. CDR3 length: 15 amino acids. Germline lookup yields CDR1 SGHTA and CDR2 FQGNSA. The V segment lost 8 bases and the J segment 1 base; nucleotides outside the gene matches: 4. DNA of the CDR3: TGTGCCAGCGTACTAGCGGGAGATTCCTACAATGAGCAGTTCTTC. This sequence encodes CASVLAGDSYNEQFF.

CDR3 sequence reads: CSARDLSGWATDTQYF. The CDR3 DNA reads TGCAGTGCTAGAGATCTTTCAGGGTGGGCTACAGATACGCAGTATTTT. The chain joins TRBV20-1 to TRBJ2-3; D may be TRBD1 (5 bases). The CDR3 totals 16 residues. V lost 0 bases and J lost 3, with 16 bases in between. Germline loops: CDR1 DFQATT, CDR2 SNEGSKA (reference sequence).

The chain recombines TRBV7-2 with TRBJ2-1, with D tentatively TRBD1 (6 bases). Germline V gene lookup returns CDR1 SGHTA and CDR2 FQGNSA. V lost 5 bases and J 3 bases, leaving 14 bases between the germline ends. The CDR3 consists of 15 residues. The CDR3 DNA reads TGTGCCAGCAGCGAATTCGGACAGTACTACAATGAGCAGTTCTTC. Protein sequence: CASSEFGQYYNEQFF.

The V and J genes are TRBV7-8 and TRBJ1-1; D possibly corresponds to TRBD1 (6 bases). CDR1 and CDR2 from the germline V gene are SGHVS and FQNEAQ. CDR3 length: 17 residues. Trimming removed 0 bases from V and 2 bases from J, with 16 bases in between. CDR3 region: CASSLAVARGENTEAFF. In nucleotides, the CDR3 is TGTGCCAGCAGCTTAGCGGTAGCGAGGGGGGAAAACACTGAAGCTTTCTTT.

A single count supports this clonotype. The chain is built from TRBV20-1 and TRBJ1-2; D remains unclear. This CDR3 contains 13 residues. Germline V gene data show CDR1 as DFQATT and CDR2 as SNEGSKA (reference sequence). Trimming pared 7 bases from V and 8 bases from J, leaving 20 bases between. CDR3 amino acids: CSVKPTEALGYTF. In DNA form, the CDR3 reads TGCAGTGTAAAACCGACTGAGGCTCTCGGCTACACCTTC.

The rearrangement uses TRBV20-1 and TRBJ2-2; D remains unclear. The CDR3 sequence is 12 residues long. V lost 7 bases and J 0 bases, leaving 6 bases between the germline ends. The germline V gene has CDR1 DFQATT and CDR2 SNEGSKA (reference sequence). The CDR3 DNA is TGCAGTGGGGTCGCGAACACCGGGGAGCTGTTTTTT. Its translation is CSGVANTGELFF.

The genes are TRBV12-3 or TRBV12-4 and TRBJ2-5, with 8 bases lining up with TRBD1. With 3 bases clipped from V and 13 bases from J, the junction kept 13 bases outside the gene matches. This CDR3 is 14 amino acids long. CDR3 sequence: CASSFSGTGAVGYF. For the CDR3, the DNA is TGTGCCAGCAGTTTTTCCGGGACAGGTGCAGTAGGGTACTTC.

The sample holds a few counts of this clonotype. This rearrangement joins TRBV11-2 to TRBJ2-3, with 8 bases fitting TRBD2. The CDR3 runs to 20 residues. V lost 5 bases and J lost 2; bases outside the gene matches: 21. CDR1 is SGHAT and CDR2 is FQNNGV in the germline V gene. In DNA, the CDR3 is TGTGCCAGCAGCAATCCCACTTCTAACGGGGGGGGCCTCGACACAGATACGCAGTATTTT. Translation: CASSNPTSNGGGLDTDTQYF.